This entry concerns a single TCR beta chain. There are 19 residues in the CDR3. From germline, CDR1 is GTSNPN and CDR2 SVGIG (reference sequence). Trimming removed 1 base from V and 0 bases from J; junction bases left unmatched: 13. Original processing notes: Sequence data from immunoSEQ were junction-only and lacked quality scores; consequently, filtering differed. TCRdb's copy holds only in-frame clones and misses some; the assay was immunoSEQ multiplex PCR. That table is the source of V, J and clone size, and D and trimming were worked out from the DNA. Found here are 2 million to 2.5 million clones, over 90% of them singletons; the top ten hold about 0.37%. This entry belongs to a study of shared clonotypes between healthy human individuals.

The V gene is TRBV30, the J gene TRBJ2-7, with 12 bases lining up with TRBD2. This TCR derives from a young man in good health. Some clones in this sample may be carry-over from other donors' samples. The sample taken for sequencing was naive CD4+ T cells from PBMCs. Subset meaning: CD45RA+ positively selected. The CDR3 region has the DNA TGTGCCTGGAGTGGGGGACAGGGTAAGACTAGCGGGAGCTCCTACGAGCAGTACTTC. This codes for CAWSGGQGKTSGSSYEQYF.